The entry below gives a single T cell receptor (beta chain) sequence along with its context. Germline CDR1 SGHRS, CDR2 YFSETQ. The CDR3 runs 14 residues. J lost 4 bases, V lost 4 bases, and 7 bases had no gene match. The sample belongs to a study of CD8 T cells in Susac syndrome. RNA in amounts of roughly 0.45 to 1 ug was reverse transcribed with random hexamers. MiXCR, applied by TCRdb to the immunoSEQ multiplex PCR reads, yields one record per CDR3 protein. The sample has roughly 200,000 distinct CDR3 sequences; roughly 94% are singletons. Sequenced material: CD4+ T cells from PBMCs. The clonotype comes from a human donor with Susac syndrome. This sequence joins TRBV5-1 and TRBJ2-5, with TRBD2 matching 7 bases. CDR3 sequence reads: CASSPGGATETQYF. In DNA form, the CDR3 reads TGCGCCAGCAGCCCGGGAGGCGCCACAGAGACCCAGTACTTC. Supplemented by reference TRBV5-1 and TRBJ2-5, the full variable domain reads KAGVTQTPRYLIKTRGQQVTLSCSPISGHRSVSWYQQTPGQGLQFLFEYFSETQRNKGNFPGRFSGRQFSNSRSEMNVSTLELGDSALYLCASSPGGATETQYFGPGTRLLVL.